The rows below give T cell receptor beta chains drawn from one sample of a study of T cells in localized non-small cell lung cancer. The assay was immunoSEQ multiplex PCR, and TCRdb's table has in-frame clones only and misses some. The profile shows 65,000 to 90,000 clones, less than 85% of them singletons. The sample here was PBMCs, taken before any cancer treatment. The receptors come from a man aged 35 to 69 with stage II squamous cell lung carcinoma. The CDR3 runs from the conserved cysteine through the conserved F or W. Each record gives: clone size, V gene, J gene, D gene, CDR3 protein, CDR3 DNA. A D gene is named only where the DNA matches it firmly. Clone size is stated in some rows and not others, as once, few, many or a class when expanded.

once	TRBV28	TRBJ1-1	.	CASGGAGGRGTEAFF	TGTGCCAGCGGGGGGGCAGGCGGACGGGGCACTGAAGCTTTCTTT
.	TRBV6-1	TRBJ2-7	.	CASSERWDEQYF	TGTGCCAGCAGTGAACGGTGGGACGAGCAGTACTTC
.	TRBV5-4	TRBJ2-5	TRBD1	CASRLRDRGVETQYF	TGTGCCAGCAGGTTGAGGGACAGGGGGGTGGAGACCCAGTACTTC
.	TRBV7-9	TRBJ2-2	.	CASSSARTGELFF	TGTGCCAGCAGCTCGGCAAGAACCGGGGAGCTGTTTTTT
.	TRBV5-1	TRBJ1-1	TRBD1	CASSLPGQPNTEAFF	TGCGCCAGCAGCTTACCGGGACAGCCGAACACTGAAGCTTTCTTT
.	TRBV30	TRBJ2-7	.	CAWNPEASYEQYF	TGTGCCTGGAATCCAGAAGCCTCCTACGAGCAGTACTTC
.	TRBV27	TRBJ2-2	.	CASSFRRGNTGELFF	TGTGCCAGCAGTTTCCGACGGGGAAACACCGGGGAGCTGTTTTTT
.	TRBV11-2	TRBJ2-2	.	CASSPSGGGTGELFF	TGTGCCAGCAGCCCTAGTGGAGGCGGCACCGGGGAGCTGTTTTTT
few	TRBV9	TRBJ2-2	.	CASSPQVDAGELFF	TGTGCCAGCAGCCCTCAGGTAGACGCCGGGGAGCTGTTTTTT
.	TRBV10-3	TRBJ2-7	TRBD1	CAISESGQGVSEQYF	TGTGCCATCAGTGAATCTGGACAGGGGGTATCAGAGCAGTACTTC
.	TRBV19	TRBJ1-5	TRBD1	CASSKGRDRDSNQPQHF	TGTGCCAGTAGTAAGGGCCGGGACAGAGATAGCAATCAGCCCCAGCATTTT
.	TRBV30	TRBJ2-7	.	CAWGRDGGREQYF	TGTGCCTGGGGTAGGGACGGTGGTCGGGAGCAGTACTTC
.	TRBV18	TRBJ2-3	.	CATEETDTQYF	TGTGCCACCGAAGAGACAGATACGCAGTATTTT
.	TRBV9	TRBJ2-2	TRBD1	CASSTSTGYTGELFF	TGTGCCAGCAGCACCTCGACAGGGTACACCGGGGAGCTGTTTTTT
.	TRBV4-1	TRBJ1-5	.	CASSQAVQTTSNQPQHF	TGCGCCAGCAGCCAAGCAGTCCAGACGACTAGCAATCAGCCCCAGCATTTT
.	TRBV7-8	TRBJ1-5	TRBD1	CASSLAGTVSNQPQHF	TGTGCCAGCAGCTTGGCCGGGACAGTTAGCAATCAGCCCCAGCATTTT
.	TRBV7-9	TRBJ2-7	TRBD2	CASSPGGASYEQYF	TGTGCCAGCAGCCCGGGAGGGGCGTCCTACGAGCAGTACTTC
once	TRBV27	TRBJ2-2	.	CASSLPGGGTGELFF	TGTGCCAGCAGCCTCCCAGGGGGGGGCACCGGGGAGCTGTTTTTT
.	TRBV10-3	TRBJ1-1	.	CAISDVDRTEAFF	TGTGCCATCAGTGATGTGGACCGCACTGAAGCTTTCTTT
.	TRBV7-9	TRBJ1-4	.	CASSFSQNNEKLFF	TGTGCCAGCAGCTTCTCCCAGAATAATGAAAAACTGTTTTTT
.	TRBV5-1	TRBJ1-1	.	CASSLQQGTEAFF	TGCGCCAGCAGCCTGCAACAGGGCACTGAAGCTTTCTTT
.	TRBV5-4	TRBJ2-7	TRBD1	CASNTGGTGGLNEQYF	TGTGCCAGCAACACAGGTGGGACAGGGGGCTTGAACGAGCAGTACTTC
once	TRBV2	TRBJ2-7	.	CASSDRSSYEQYF	TGTGCCAGCAGTGATCGAAGCTCCTACGAGCAGTACTTC
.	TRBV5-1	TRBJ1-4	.	CASSPRGDEKLFF	TGCGCCAGCAGCCCACGGGGAGATGAAAAACTGTTTTTT
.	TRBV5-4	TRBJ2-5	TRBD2	CASSLAGGTGETQYF	TGTGCCAGCAGCTTGGCGGGGGGAACGGGAGAGACCCAGTACTTC
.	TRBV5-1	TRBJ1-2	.	CASSLGQMVHGYTF	TGCGCCAGCAGCTTGGGACAGATGGTCCATGGCTACACCTTC
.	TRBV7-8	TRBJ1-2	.	CASSLAQAGTTVGYTF	TGTGCCAGCAGCTTAGCGCAAGCCGGGACAACAGTTGGCTACACCTTC
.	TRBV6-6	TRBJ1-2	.	CASSPRSLGYTF	TGTGCCAGCAGTCCCCGAAGCCTTGGCTACACCTTC
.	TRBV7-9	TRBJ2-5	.	CAQKGGDETQYF	TGTGCCCAGAAAGGAGGGGACGAGACCCAGTACTTC
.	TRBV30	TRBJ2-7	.	CAWSVRGATEQYF	TGTGCCTGGAGTGTACGGGGGGCAACCGAGCAGTACTTC
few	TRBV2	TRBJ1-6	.	CASKGGGNSPLHF	TGTGCCAGCAAGGGAGGGGGTAATTCACCCCTCCACTTT
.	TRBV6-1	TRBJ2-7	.	CASSQGGGYEQYF	TGTGCCAGCAGTCAGGGAGGGGGCTACGAGCAGTACTTC
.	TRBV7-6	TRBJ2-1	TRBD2	CASSLAPTSGRGEQFF	TGTGCCAGCAGCTTAGCCCCGACTAGCGGGAGAGGGGAGCAGTTCTTC
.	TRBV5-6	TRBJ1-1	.	CASSFKYTEAFF	TGTGCCAGCAGCTTTAAATACACTGAAGCTTTCTTT
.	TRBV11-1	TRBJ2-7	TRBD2	CASSPWNSGGSYEQYF	TGTGCCAGCAGCCCCTGGAATAGCGGGGGCTCCTACGAGCAGTACTTC
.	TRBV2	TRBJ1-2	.	CASRVGGNGYTF	TGTGCCAGCAGGGTGGGGGGCAATGGCTACACCTTC
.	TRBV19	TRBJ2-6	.	CASSIMGFSGANVLTF	TGTGCCAGTAGTATAATGGGATTCTCTGGGGCCAACGTCCTGACTTTC
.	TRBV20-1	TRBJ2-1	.	CSGLANNEQFF	TGCAGTGGGCTCGCCAACAATGAGCAGTTCTTC
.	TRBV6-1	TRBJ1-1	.	CASRRSNTEAFF	TGTGCCAGCAGAAGGTCGAACACTGAAGCTTTCTTT
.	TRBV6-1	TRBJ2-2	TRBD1	CASRAGQGASGELFF	TGTGCCAGCAGAGCAGGACAGGGGGCATCCGGTGAGCTGTTTTTT
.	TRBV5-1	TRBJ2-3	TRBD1	CASSLGQGPDTQYF	TGCGCCAGCAGCCTCGGACAGGGCCCAGATACGCAGTATTTT
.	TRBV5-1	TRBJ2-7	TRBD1	CASSSGTGDYEQYF	TGCGCCAGCAGCTCCGGGACAGGGGACTACGAGCAGTACTTC
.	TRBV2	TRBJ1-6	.	CASSERGYNSPLHF	TGTGCCAGCAGTGAAAGGGGCTATAATTCACCCCTCCACTTT
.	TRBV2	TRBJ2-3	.	CASSERRTDTQYF	TGTGCCAGCAGTGAAAGGAGAACAGATACGCAGTATTTT
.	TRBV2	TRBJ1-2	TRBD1	CASSTGGYGYTF	TGTGCCAGCAGTACAGGGGGGTATGGCTACACCTTC
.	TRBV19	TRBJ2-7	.	CASRDLGKYEQYF	TGTGCCAGCAGAGACTTGGGGAAATACGAGCAGTACTTC
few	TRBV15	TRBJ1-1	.	CATSLRTTEAFF	TGTGCCACCAGCTTACGGACCACTGAAGCTTTCTTT